This T cell receptor beta chain originates from a study of shared clonotypes between healthy human individuals. Clones were sequenced by immunoSEQ multiplex PCR, and TCRdb holds only the in-frame ones, with some missing. Here the sample spans over a million clones, around 78% being singletons. General study findings and limits: Only blood underwent sampling, and tissue repertoires likely differ. What naive subsets generally showed was a larger estimated richness than memory subsets showed.

This clone occurred a few times. Antigen: not known. Input material: memory CD4+ T cells from PBMCs. Sample subset: CD45RA-negative fraction. The origin of this receptor is a young man in good health. Some clones in this sample may be carry-over from other donors' samples.

In DNA, the CDR3 is TGTGCCAGTAGTTCGGGACTAGCGGGACCAATCCAAGAGACCCAGTACTTC. It specifies CASSSGLAGPIQETQYF. V is TRBV19 and J is TRBJ2-5, with 13 bases identical to TRBD2. Per germline, CDR1 LNHDA and CDR2 SQIVND (reference sequence). This CDR3 is 17 amino acids long. J lost 1 base, V lost 5 bases, and 7 bases had no gene match.